This is a list of T cell receptor beta chains from one sample in a study of blood T cell repertoires in COVID-19. Profiling relied on immunoSEQ multiplex PCR, and the TCRdb table lists in-frame clones only, not all of them. Of roughly 110,000 clones listed, 80% to 95% were seen once; the top ten hold approximately 1.2%. The specimen was peripheral blood. These TCRs come from a woman aged 25 to 45 with acute or convalescent COVID-19. The CDR3 runs from the conserved cysteine through the conserved F or W. Fields, in order: J gene, D gene, V gene, clone size, CDR3 protein, CDR3 DNA. A D gene is named only where the DNA matches it firmly. Only some rows state a clone size, as once, few, many or a class for expanded clones.

>TRBJ2-5|TRBD2|TRBV6-5|.
CASRFRLAGGETQYF
TGTGCCAGCAGATTTAGACTAGCGGGTGGGGAGACCCAGTACTTC
>TRBJ2-3|TRBD2|TRBV5-1|once
CASSPSPWAGGHGDTQYF
TGCGCCAGCAGCCCCTCCCCGTGGGCGGGGGGGCATGGAGATACGCAGTATTTT
>TRBJ1-3|TRBD1|TRBV6-6|.
CASRTTGEGDGNTIYF
TGTGCCAGCAGAACAACAGGGGAAGGGGACGGAAACACCATATATTTT
>TRBJ2-1|.|TRBV3-1/TRBV3-2|.
CASSQWGGQGNEQFF
TGTGCCAGCAGCCAGTGGGGGGGCCAGGGAAATGAGCAGTTCTTC
>TRBJ2-7|TRBD1|TRBV7-8|once
CASSLTDRGYEQYF
TGTGCCAGCAGCTTAACGGACAGGGGCTACGAGCAGTACTTC
>TRBJ2-7|TRBD2|TRBV5-4|.
CASSLDPSGSSYEQYF
TGTGCCAGCAGCTTGGATCCTAGCGGGAGCTCCTACGAGCAGTACTTC
>TRBJ1-5|TRBD1|TRBV28|.
CASGEQQGGNQPQHF
TGTGCCAGCGGAGAACAACAGGGGGGCAATCAGCCCCAGCATTTT
>TRBJ1-2|.|TRBV7-8|.
CASSLESGGVVYGYTF
TGTGCCAGCAGCTTAGAGTCTGGAGGGGTGGTCTATGGCTACACCTTC
>TRBJ1-4|TRBD1|TRBV6-5|.
CASNPSGQSNEKLFF
TGTGCCAGCAACCCATCGGGACAGTCTAATGAAAAACTGTTTTTT
>TRBJ2-7|TRBD1|TRBV7-6|.
CASSTVSGQGIYEQYF
TGTGCCAGCAGTACGGTATCGGGACAGGGAATCTACGAGCAGTACTTC
>TRBJ2-1|TRBD2|TRBV11-2|.
CASSLEWTRLDEQFF
TGTGCCAGCAGCTTAGAGTGGACTAGATTGGATGAGCAGTTCTTC
>TRBJ2-5|.|TRBV7-6|.
CASSLMTGRQETQYF
TGTGCCAGCAGCTTAATGACAGGGAGGCAAGAGACCCAGTACTTC
>TRBJ1-2|.|TRBV4-3|.
CASSQDPTGNYGYTF
TGCGCCAGCAGCCAAGACCCCACAGGGAACTATGGCTACACCTTC
>TRBJ2-3|TRBD1|TRBV9|.
CASSPSGTVTDTQYF
TGTGCCAGCAGCCCAAGTGGGACAGTCACAGATACGCAGTATTTT
>TRBJ2-7|TRBD2|TRBV27|.
CASSLSLVAGEPYEQYF
TGTGCCAGCAGTTTATCCCTAGTAGCGGGGGAACCTTACGAGCAGTACTTC
>TRBJ2-7|TRBD1|TRBV24-1|.
CATSAMGQGRIYEQYF
TGTGCCACCAGTGCCATGGGACAGGGGAGAATCTACGAGCAGTACTTC
>TRBJ1-6|TRBD1|TRBV7-8|once
CASSLSWTGDSPLHF
TGTGCCAGCAGCCTGAGTTGGACAGGGGATTCACCCCTCCACTTT
>TRBJ2-7|.|TRBV6-2/TRBV6-3|.
CASSYSVGEQYF
TGTGCCAGCAGTTACTCGGTCGGCGAGCAGTACTTC
>TRBJ1-2|.|TRBV3-1/TRBV3-2|.
CASSPQTGSDYGYTF
TGTGCCAGCAGCCCTCAGACAGGCTCGGACTATGGCTACACCTTC
>TRBJ2-7|.|TRBV27|.
CASSWATGNEQYF
TGTGCCAGCAGTTGGGCCACAGGGAACGAGCAGTACTTC
>TRBJ2-2|TRBD1|TRBV25-1|.
CASNKGQGVTGELFF
TGTGCCAGCAATAAGGGACAGGGAGTCACCGGGGAGCTGTTTTTT
>TRBJ2-1|TRBD2|TRBV11-3|.
CASSPGTSGRGYNEQFF
TGTGCCAGCAGCCCTGGGACTAGCGGGAGGGGTTACAATGAGCAGTTCTTC
>TRBJ2-5|TRBD2|TRBV6-2/TRBV6-3|.
CASSYSGLVETQYF
TGTGCCAGCAGTTACTCAGGACTAGTCGAGACCCAGTACTTC
>TRBJ1-5|TRBD1|TRBV7-3|few
CASSLGGTGSGQPQHF
TGTGCCAGCAGCTTAGGTGGGACAGGGTCTGGCCAGCCCCAGCATTTT
>TRBJ1-2|TRBD1|TRBV9|.
CASSAGGARGYTF
TGTGCCAGCAGCGCAGGGGGCGCGCGGGGCTACACCTTC
>TRBJ2-1|TRBD2|TRBV4-2|.
CASSQDSVLLAGEQFF
TGTGCCAGCAGCCAAGACTCAGTGTTGCTAGCGGGGGAGCAGTTCTTC
>TRBJ1-6|.|TRBV11-1|.
CASRRQVPRNSPLHF
TGTGCCAGCAGACGACAGGTCCCGCGAAATTCACCCCTCCACTTT
>TRBJ2-1|TRBD1|TRBV3-1/TRBV3-2|once
CASSQGQGYNEQFF
TGTGCCAGCAGCCAAGGACAGGGTTACAATGAGCAGTTCTTC
>TRBJ2-7|TRBD2|TRBV27|once
CASSFVASGSSYEQYF
TGTGCCAGCAGTTTTGTGGCTAGCGGGAGCTCCTACGAGCAGTACTTC
>TRBJ2-1|.|TRBV7-9|.
CASSRGPGTIYNEQFF
TGTGCCAGCAGCCGAGGCCCCGGGACAATCTACAATGAGCAGTTCTTC
>TRBJ1-5|.|TRBV28|.
CASRPRGPYQPQHF
TGTGCCAGCAGGCCCAGGGGCCCCTATCAGCCCCAGCATTTT
>TRBJ1-1|.|TRBV16|.
CASSQSFPGRNTEAFF
TGTGCCAGCAGCCAATCCTTTCCAGGTCGAAACACTGAAGCTTTCTTT
>TRBJ2-3|TRBD2|TRBV7-3|.
CASSPQGGGLSSTDTQYF
TGTGCCAGCAGTCCCCAGGGCGGGGGTCTTTCTAGCACAGATACGCAGTATTTT
>TRBJ1-2|TRBD1|TRBV5-6|.
CASSFGQGKHGYTF
TGTGCCAGCAGCTTCGGACAGGGCAAGCATGGCTACACCTTC
>TRBJ1-5|.|TRBV2|.
CASSVQGLSNQPQHF
TGTGCCAGCAGTGTCCAAGGACTGAGCAATCAGCCCCAGCATTTT
>TRBJ1-1|TRBD1|TRBV3-1/TRBV3-2|.
CASSQVGIRGETEAFF
TGTGCCAGCAGCCAAGTCGGAATCAGGGGGGAGACTGAAGCTTTCTTT
>TRBJ1-6|.|TRBV19|once
CASSEARGNSPLHF
TGTGCCAGTAGTGAGGCCCGCGGGAATTCACCCCTCCACTTT
>TRBJ1-5|.|TRBV15|few
CATSTAVNQPQHF
TGTGCCACCAGCACTGCAGTAAATCAGCCCCAGCATTTT
>TRBJ1-2|TRBD1|TRBV7-3|.
CASSKYDRVDGYTF
TGTGCCAGCAGCAAATATGACAGGGTGGATGGCTACACCTTC
>TRBJ1-3|.|TRBV6-6|once
CASRPTPSGNTIYF
TGTGCCAGCAGACCAACTCCATCTGGAAACACCATATATTTT
>TRBJ1-1|.|TRBV11-3|few
CASSLAPTSVAFF
TGTGCCAGCAGCTTAGCTCCGACTTCGGTGGCTTTCTTT
>TRBJ1-2|.|TRBV4-1|.
CASSQEGRGFYGYTF
TGCGCCAGCAGCCAAGAAGGCAGAGGGTTCTATGGCTACACCTTC
>TRBJ2-7|TRBD1|TRBV19|.
CASSDRARLGQYF
TGTGCCAGTAGTGACAGGGCTAGGCTTGGGCAGTACTTC
>TRBJ1-4|.|TRBV15|.
CATSSETGTNEKLFF
TGTGCCACCAGCAGCGAGACAGGAACTAATGAAAAACTGTTTTTT
>TRBJ2-7|.|TRBV12-5|.
CASGLAPEVRYEQYF
TGTGCTAGTGGTTTGGCCCCGGAGGTAAGGTACGAGCAGTACTTC
>TRBJ1-4|.|TRBV19|.
CASTHLRDTDEKLFF
TGTGCCAGTACCCACCTACGGGACACCGATGAAAAACTGTTTTTT
>TRBJ2-2|TRBD1|TRBV7-7|.
CASSPRTGENTGELFF
TGTGCCAGCAGCCCGAGGACAGGGGAGAACACCGGGGAGCTGTTTTTT
>TRBJ2-1|TRBD2|TRBV10-3|.
CAISEGAGYNEQFF
TGTGCCATCAGTGAGGGAGCGGGATACAATGAGCAGTTCTTC
>TRBJ1-4|.|TRBV7-6|.
CASSPPGQLNEKLFF
TGTGCCAGCAGCCCCCCAGGACAGCTTAATGAAAAACTGTTTTTT
>TRBJ2-7|.|TRBV7-9|once
CASSLRSYEQYF
TGTGCCAGCAGCTTACGCTCCTACGAGCAGTACTTC
>TRBJ2-3|.|TRBV5-1|.
CASSGAEDGTSTDTQYF
TGCGCCAGCAGCGGAGCGGAGGACGGTACTAGCACAGATACGCAGTATTTT
>TRBJ1-4|.|TRBV5-1|.
CASSWGLANQNEKLFF
TGCGCCAGCAGTTGGGGCCTGGCCAACCAAAATGAAAAACTGTTTTTT
>TRBJ2-3|.|TRBV11-3|.
CASSLGGSRYTDTQYF
TGTGCCAGCAGCTTAGGCGGGTCGCGGTACACAGATACGCAGTATTTT